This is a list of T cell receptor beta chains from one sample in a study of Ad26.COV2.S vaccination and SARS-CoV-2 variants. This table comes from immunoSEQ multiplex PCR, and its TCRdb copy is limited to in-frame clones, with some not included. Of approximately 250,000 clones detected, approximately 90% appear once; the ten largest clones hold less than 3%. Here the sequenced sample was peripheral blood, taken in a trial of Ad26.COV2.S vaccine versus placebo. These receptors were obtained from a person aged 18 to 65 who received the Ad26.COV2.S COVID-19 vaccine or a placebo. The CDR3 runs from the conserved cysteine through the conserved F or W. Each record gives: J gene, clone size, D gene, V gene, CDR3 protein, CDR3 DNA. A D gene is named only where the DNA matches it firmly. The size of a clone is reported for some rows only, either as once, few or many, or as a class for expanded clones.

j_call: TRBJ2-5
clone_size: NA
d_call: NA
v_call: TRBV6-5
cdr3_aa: CASSSLGGDETQYF
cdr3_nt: TGTGCCAGCAGTTCCCTAGGGGGGGATGAGACCCAGTACTTC

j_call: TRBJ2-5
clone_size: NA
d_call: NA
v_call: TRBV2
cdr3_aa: CASGRRVETQYF
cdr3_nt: TGTGCCAGCGGGAGGAGGGTTGAGACCCAGTACTTC

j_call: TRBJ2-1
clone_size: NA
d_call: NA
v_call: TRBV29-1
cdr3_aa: CSVEDGRHSLGEQFF
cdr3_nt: TGCAGCGTTGAAGATGGGAGACACTCGCTGGGGGAGCAGTTCTTC

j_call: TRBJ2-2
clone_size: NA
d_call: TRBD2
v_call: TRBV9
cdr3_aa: CASSVDGLAGGPTGELFF
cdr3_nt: TGTGCCAGCAGCGTAGATGGTTTGGCGGGAGGGCCCACCGGGGAGCTGTTTTTT

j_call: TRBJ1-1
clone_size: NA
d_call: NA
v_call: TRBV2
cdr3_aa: CASNPTGMNTEAFF
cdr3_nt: TGTGCCAGCAACCCAACGGGGATGAACACTGAAGCTTTCTTT

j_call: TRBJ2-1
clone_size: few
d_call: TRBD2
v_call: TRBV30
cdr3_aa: CASDGGLAGYEQFF
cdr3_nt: TGTGCCTCCGACGGCGGACTAGCGGGGTATGAGCAGTTCTTC

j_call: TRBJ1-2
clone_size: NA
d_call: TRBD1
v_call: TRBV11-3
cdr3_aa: CASSSISTGGSVYGYTF
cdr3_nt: TGTGCCAGCAGCTCCATATCAACAGGGGGCAGCGTCTATGGCTACACCTTC

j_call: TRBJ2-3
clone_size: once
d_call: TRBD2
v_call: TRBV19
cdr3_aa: CASSTSGLGKEW
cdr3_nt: TGTGCCAGTAGTACTAGCGGTCTGGGAAAGGAGTGG

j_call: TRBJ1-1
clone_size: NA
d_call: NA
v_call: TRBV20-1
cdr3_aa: CSASNTEAFF
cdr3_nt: TGCAGTGCCTCCAACACTGAAGCTTTCTTT

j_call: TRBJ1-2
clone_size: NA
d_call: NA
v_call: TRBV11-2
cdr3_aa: CASSLDKQGYGYTF
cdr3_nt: TGTGCCAGCAGCTTAGATAAACAGGGCTATGGCTACACCTTC

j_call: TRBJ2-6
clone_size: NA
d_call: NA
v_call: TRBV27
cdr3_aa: CASSNAGTGANVLTF
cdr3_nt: TGTGCCAGCAGTAATGCAGGGACCGGGGCCAACGTCCTGACTTTC

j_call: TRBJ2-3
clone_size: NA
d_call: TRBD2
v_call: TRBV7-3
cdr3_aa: CASSTHSGGASDTQYF
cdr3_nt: TGTGCCAGCAGTACCCATAGCGGGGGGGCTTCAGATACGCAGTATTTT

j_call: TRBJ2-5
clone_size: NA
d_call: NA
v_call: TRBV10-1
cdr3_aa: CASRWYQETQYF
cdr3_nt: TGCGCCAGCAGGTGGTACCAAGAGACCCAGTACTTC

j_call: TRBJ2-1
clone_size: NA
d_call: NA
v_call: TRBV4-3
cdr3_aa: CASSRDSGLDNEQFF
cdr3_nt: TGCGCCAGCAGCCGAGATTCGGGACTGGACAATGAGCAGTTCTTC

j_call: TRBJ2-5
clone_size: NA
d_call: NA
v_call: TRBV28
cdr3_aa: CASSLRSLPAQYF
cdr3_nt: TGTGCCAGCAGTCTTCGTTCATTGCCGGCCCAGTACTTC

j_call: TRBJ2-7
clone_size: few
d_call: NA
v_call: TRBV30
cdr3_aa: CAWSYGTDHSYEQYF
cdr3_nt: TGTGCCTGGAGTTACGGGACGGACCACTCCTACGAGCAGTACTTC

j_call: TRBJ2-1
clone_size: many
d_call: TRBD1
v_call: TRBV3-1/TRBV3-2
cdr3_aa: CASSQQGANEQFF
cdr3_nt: TGTGCCAGCAGCCAACAGGGGGCAAATGAGCAGTTCTTC

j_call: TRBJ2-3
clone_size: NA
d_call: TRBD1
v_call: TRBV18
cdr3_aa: CASSPPSGRQGAGDTQYF
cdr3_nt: TGTGCCAGCTCACCACCGAGTGGCAGGCAGGGGGCTGGGGATACGCAGTATTTT

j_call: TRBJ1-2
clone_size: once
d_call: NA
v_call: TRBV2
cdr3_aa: CASSEARGRGYTF
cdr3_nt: TGTGCCAGCAGTGAAGCCCGGGGTAGAGGCTACACCTTC

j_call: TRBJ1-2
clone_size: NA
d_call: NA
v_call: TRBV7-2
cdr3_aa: CASSSGLGPRGYTF
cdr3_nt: TGTGCCAGCAGCTCGGGTCTTGGGCCTCGTGGCTACACCTTC